This TCR beta chain originates from a study of T cell responses to AZD1222 COVID-19 vaccine listed by TCRdb under 2021. With regard to the full study: AZD1222 recipients whose second dose came at about 4 weeks and those whose second dose came at about 12 weeks were combined into one group, since spike-specific TCR depth and breadth did not differ between the two schedules. A total of approximately 240 trial participants underwent TCR sequencing, of whom about 200 had received two doses of AZD1222 and around 25 had received two doses of the MenACWY control vaccine. Enrollment into the trials was organized by age into subgroups of 18-55, 56-69 and 70-plus years, and those subgroups contained approximately 160, 26 and 62 TCR-sequenced participants, respectively.

What the authors observed across the whole study: The 56-69-year group was small, and its depth increase did not reach significance, likely because of low power. The vaccine-associated CD4 TCRs covered the entire spike protein, and the dominant responses fell in regions 160-218 and 743-854. After two AZD1222 doses, both the breadth and the depth of spike-specific TCRs were significantly higher than at day 0 and than in MenACWY recipients. Because no day 14 peak-response samples were available, the repertoires could be characterized only after the peak T cell response. Reportedly, almost half of the unique spike-specific TCRs recognized epitopes lying outside the regions that are mutated in the B.1.351 and B.1.1.7 variants. Only five or six AZD1222 recipients were SARS-CoV-2 seropositive at baseline, limiting conclusions about previously exposed vaccinees. Participants were mostly white British, with more females than males. The authors suggested clonal diversity may have been underestimated.

The CDR3 regions of human TCRbeta chains were analyzed by immunosequencing. As for the original processing: Repertoire TCRs were matched against a reference library of SARS-CoV-2-specific TCRs generated with the MIRA antigen-specificity platform. Breadth meant the fraction of unique TCRs that were SARS-CoV-2-associated, whereas depth meant the fraction of total T cells that were SARS-CoV-2-associated. Using the MIRA data, each spike-specific TCR was assigned both to the spike region to which the TCR was reactive and to a CD4 or CD8 class. Log10-transformed breadth and depth values were compared by one-way ANOVA with Sidak's multiple comparisons tests. This is the immuneACCESS table as TCRdb keeps it, with only in-frame sequences that have V and J called. A part of the clones is gone; compared with another copy, unresolved V genes explain less than half, and the rest is unexplained. The V and J calls and the clone size are those of that table, but D and trimming were determined from the DNA. Counted in this sample were tens of thousands of clones; 90% of them appeared once. The ten largest clones add up to more than 4% of the sample.

Turning to this clone: Its target antigen remains unknown. Base qualities are not provided; no much larger clone lies one nucleotide away.

The time point label here, explained by the study, means: baseline before first vaccination. Samples from vaccinated people were obtained from the UK trials COV001 and COV002, which included a single-blind randomized controlled phase 2/3 trial of AZD1222 (ChAdOx1 nCoV-19) in healthy adults. For TCRbeta chain sequencing, PBMC samples from trial participants were taken at day 0 and at day 28 after the second dose. The CDR3 numbers 16 residues from cysteine through phenylalanine. CDR3 DNA is the only sequence kept; it has 48 bases, read in frame from the first base. Trimming costs V 3 bases and J 2 bases, and their ends lie 16 bases apart. Reading the germline V gene gives CDR1 LGHNA and CDR2 YSLEER.

The specimen was peripheral blood, collected on day 0 of AZD1222 vaccination. The clonotype comes from an adult in good health. This chain is built from TRBV4-3 and TRBJ1-2, with an unclear D gene assignment. The nucleotides are TGCGCCAGCAGCCAGGTTTTGGTCGCCGGGAACTATGGCTACACCTTC. Translated, this is CASSQVLVAGNYGYTF.